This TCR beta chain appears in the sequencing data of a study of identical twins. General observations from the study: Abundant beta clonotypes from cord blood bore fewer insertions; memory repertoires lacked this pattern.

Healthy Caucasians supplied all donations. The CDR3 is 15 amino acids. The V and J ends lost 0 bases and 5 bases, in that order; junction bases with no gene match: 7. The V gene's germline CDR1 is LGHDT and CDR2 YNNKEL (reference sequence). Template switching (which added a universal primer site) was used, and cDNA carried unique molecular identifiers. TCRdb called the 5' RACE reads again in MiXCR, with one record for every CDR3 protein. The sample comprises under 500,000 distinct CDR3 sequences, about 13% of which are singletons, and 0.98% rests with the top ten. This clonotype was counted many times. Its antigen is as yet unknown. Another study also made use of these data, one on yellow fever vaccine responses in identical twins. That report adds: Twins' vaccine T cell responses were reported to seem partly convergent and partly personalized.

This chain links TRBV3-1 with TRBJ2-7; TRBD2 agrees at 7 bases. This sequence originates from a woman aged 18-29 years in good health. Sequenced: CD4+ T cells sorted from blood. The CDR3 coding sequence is TGTGCCAGCAGCCAAGAGTGGGAGGGCCGCGACGAGCAGTACTTC. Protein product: CASSQEWEGRDEQYF.